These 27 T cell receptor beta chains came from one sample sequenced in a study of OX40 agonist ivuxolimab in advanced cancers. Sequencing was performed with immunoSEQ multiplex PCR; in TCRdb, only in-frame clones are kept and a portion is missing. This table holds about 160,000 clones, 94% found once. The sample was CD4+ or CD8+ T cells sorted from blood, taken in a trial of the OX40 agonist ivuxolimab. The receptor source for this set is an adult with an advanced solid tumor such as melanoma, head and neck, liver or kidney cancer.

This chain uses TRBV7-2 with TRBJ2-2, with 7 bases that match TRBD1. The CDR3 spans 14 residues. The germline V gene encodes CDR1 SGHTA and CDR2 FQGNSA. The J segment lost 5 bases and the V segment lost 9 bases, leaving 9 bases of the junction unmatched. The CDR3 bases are TGTGCCAGTAAACAGGGGAGTTCAACCGGGGAGCTGTTTTTT. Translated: CASKQGSSTGELFF.

The CDR3, as DNA: TGTGCCAGCAGCGTAGGACAGGGCCGCAATCAGCCCCAGCATTTT. Protein: CASSVGQGRNQPQHF. This chain joins TRBV9 and TRBJ1-5; the match to TRBD1 covers 7 bases. Germline CDR1 is SGDLS and CDR2 is YYNGEE. The J segment lost 2 bases and the V segment lost 0 bases, leaving 2 bases of the junction unmatched. This CDR3 region has 15 residues.

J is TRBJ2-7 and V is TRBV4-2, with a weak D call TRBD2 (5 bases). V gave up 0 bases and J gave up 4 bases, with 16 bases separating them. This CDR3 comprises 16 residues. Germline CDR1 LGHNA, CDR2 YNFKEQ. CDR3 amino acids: CASSQDFSVLGYEQYF. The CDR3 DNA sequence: TGTGCCAGCAGCCAAGATTTCTCTGTACTAGGGTACGAGCAGTACTTC.

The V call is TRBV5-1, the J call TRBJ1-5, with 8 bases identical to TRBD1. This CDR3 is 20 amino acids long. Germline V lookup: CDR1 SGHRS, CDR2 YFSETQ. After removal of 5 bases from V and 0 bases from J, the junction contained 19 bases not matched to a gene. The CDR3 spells CASSLGASSGGDDSNQPQHF. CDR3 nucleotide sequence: TGCGCCAGCAGTCTGGGAGCTTCCTCAGGGGGCGACGATAGCAATCAGCCCCAGCATTTT.

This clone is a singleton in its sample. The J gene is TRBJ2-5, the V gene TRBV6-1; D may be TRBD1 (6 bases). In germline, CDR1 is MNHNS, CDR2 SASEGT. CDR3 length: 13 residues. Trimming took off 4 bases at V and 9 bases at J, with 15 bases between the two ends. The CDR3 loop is CASSARQGLPQYF. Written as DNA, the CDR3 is TGTGCCAGCAGTGCCCGGCAGGGGCTACCCCAGTACTTC.

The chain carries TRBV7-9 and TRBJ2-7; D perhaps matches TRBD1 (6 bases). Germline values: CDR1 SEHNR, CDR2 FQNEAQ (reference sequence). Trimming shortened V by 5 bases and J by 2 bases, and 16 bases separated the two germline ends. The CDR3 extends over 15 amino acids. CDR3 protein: CASSPKMGQPYEQYF. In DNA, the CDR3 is TGTGCCAGCAGCCCGAAGATGGGACAACCCTACGAGCAGTACTTC.

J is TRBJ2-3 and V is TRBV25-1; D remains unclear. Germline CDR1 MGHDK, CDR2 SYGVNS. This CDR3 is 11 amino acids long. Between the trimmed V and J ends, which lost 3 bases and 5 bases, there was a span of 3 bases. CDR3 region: CASSDVDTQYF. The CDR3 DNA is TGTGCCAGCAGTGATGTAGATACGCAGTATTTT.

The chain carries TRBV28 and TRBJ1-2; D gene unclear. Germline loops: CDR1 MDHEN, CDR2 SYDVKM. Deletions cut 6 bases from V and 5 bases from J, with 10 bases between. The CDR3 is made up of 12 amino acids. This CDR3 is CASSRSGYGYTF. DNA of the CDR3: TGTGCCAGCAGCCGAAGTGGGTATGGCTACACCTTC.

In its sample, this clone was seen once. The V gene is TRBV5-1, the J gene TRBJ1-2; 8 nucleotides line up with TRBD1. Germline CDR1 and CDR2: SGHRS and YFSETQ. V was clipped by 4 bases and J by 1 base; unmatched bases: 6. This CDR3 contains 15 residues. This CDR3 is CASSGGQDLNYGYTF. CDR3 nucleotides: TGCGCCAGCAGCGGGGGACAGGACCTTAACTATGGCTACACCTTC.

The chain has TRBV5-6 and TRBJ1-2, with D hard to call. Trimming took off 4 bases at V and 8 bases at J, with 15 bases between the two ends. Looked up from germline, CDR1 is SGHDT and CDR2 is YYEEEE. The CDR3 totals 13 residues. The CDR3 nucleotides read TGTGCCAGCAGCCTAACTGGAAGTGGGGGCTACACCTTC. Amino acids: CASSLTGSGGYTF.

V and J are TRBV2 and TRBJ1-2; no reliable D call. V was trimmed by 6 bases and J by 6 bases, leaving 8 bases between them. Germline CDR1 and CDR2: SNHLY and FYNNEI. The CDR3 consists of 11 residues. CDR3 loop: CASRLPNGYTF. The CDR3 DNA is TGTGCCAGCAGATTACCCAATGGCTACACCTTC.

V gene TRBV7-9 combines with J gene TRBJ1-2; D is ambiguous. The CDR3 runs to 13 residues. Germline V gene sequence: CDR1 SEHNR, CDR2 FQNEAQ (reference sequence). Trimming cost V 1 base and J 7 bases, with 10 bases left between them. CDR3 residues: CASSLDLGSGYTF. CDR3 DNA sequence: TGTGCCAGCAGCTTAGATTTAGGGAGTGGCTACACCTTC.

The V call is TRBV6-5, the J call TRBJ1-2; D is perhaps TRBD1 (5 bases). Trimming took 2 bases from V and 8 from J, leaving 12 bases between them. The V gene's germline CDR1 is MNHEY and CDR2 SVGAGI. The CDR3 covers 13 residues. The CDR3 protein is CASSYPQGLGYTF. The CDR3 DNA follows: TGTGCCAGCAGTTACCCCCAGGGACTCGGCTACACCTTC.

The CDR3 loop reads CASSLQDSGLYYGYTF. CDR3 coding DNA: TGTGCCAGCAGCTTACAGGACAGCGGGCTGTACTATGGCTACACCTTC. The rearrangement uses TRBV7-8 and TRBJ1-2; tentative D call: TRBD1 (6 bases). The ends were cut back, 2 bases at V and 3 bases at J, with 16 bases in the middle. Germline V CDR1 and CDR2: SGHVS, FQNEAQ. The CDR3 sequence is 16 residues long.

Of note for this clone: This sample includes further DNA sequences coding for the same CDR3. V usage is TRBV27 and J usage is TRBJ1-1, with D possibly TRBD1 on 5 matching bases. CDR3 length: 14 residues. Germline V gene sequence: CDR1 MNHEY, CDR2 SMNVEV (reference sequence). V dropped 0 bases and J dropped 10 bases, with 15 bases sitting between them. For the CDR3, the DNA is TGTGCCAGCAGTTTATCAGGGACCCGGGCGGGAGCTTTCTTT. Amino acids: CASSLSGTRAGAFF.

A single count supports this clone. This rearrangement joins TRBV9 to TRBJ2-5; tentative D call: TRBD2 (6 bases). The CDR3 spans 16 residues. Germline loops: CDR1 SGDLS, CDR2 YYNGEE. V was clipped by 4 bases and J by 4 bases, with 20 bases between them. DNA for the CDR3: TGTGCCAGCAGCCCCCGACTAGTTTATGGGCTAGAGACCCAGTACTTC. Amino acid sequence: CASSPRLVYGLETQYF.

In DNA form, the CDR3 reads TGTGCCAGCAGCAAAATCAGGGGCAATGAGCAGTTCTTC. Translation gives CASSKIRGNEQFF. The rearrangement joins TRBV21-1 to TRBJ2-1; no check of the table's D call, TRBD1, against the DNA was made. TRBV21-1 is designated a pseudogene. The CDR3 spans 13 residues.

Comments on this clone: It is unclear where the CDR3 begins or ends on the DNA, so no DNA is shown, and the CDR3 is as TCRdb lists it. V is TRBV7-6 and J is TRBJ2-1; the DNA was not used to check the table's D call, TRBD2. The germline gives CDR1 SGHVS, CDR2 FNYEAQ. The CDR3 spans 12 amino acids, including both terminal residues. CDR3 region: CASSLVAGGAFF.

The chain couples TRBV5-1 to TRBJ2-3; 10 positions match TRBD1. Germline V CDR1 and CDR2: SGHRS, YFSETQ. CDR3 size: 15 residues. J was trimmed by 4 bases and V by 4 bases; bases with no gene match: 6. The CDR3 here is CASSLSGTGADTQYF. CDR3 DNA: TGCGCCAGCAGCCTTTCCGGGACAGGGGCAGATACGCAGTATTTT.

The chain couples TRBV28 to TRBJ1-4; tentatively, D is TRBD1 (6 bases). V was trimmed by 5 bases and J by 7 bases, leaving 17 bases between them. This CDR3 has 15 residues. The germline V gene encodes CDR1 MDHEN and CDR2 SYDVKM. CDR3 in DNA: TGTGCCAGCAGTCCCGCGGGGGGGGCGCTTGAAAAACTGTTTTTT. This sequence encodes CASSPAGGALEKLFF.

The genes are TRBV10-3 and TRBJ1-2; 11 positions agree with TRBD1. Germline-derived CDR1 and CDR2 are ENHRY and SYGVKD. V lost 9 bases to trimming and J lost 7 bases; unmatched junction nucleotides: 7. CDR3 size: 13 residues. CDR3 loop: CAIRTGGYGGYTF. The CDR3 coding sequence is TGTGCCATACGGACAGGGGGCTATGGTGGCTACACCTTC.

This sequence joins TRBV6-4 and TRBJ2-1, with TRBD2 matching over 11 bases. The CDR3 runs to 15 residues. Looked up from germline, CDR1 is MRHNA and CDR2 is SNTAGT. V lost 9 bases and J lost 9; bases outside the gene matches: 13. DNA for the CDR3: TGTGCCAGTTCTTCGTTAGCGGGGGGGCCCGCTGAGCAGTTCTTC. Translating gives CASSSLAGGPAEQFF.

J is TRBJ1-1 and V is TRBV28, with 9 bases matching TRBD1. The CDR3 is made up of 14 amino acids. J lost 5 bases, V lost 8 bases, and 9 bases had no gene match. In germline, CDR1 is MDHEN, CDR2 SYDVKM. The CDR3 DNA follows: TGTGCCAGCCGGGACAGGGCACAGAGGACTGAAGCTTTCTTT. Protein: CASRDRAQRTEAFF.

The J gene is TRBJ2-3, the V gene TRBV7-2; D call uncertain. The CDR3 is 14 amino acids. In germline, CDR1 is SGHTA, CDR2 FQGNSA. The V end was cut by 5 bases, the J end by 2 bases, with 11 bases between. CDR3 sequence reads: CASSPRGNTDTQYF. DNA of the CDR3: TGTGCCAGCAGCCCCCGCGGTAACACAGATACGCAGTATTTT.

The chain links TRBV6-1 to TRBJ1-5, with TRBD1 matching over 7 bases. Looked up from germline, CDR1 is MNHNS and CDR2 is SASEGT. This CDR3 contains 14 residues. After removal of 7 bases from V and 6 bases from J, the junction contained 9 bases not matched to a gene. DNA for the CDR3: TGTGCCAGCACCCCGGGACAGCCTGCTCAGCCCCAGCATTTT. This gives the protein CASTPGQPAQPQHF.

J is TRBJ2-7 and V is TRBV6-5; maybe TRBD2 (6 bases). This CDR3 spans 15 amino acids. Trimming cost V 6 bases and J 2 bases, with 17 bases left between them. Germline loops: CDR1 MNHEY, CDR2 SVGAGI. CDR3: CASSRGTAAAYEQYF. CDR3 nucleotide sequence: TGTGCCAGCAGCCGGGGGACGGCTGCTGCCTACGAGCAGTACTTC.

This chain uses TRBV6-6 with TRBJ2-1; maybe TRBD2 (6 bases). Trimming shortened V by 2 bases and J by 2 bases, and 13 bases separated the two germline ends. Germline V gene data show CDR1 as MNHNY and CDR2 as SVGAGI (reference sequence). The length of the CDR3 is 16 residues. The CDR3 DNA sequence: TGTGCCAGCAGTTACCCCCCAGGGACTCCCTACAATGAGCAGTTCTTC. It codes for CASSYPPGTPYNEQFF.